The 27 T cell receptor beta chains below come from one sample, sequenced in a study of sequential checkpoint blockade in melanoma (dated by TCRdb to about 2019). The treatment or condition label on this specimen signifies: randomized to nivolumab then ipilimumab (arm A) or the reverse (arm B). Receptor amplification or capture employed the immunoSEQ multiplex PCR assay. TCRdb stores this immuneACCESS table with in-frame sequences only. Part of the clones is absent; in the studies checked, under half of the shortfall reflects unresolved V genes, and no reason is known for the rest. The sample profile shows about 5,300 clones; under 60% of them were found once. The top ten clones comprise about 41% of the sample. Sample: CD8+ T cells sorted from blood (inferred from file names), taken from a patient given nivolumab and ipilimumab in sequence. These receptors all stem from a human donor with melanoma.

V and J are TRBV5-4 and TRBJ2-7, with 10 bases aligning to TRBD1. Germline V gene lookup returns CDR1 SGHNT and CDR2 YYREEE (reference sequence). V was pared by 5 bases and J by 3 bases, with 2 bases of the junction left unmatched. CDR3 length: 13 residues. The CDR3 reads CASRGDRGYEQYF. CDR3 DNA sequence: TGTGCCAGCAGGGGGGACAGGGGCTACGAGCAGTACTTC.

This chain joins TRBV4-3 and TRBJ2-1; a weak D match, TRBD2 (5 bases). The V gene's germline CDR1 is LGHNA and CDR2 YSLEER. V was trimmed by 5 bases and J by 8 bases, leaving 19 bases between them. CDR3 size: 15 residues. CDR3 bases: TGCGCCAGCAGCTCACTAGGAGAGTACCCGGATGAGCAGTTCTTC. Translated: CASSSLGEYPDEQFF.

The CDR3 protein is CASSLRGTGGYGYTF. The DNA for the CDR3 is TGTGCCAGCAGTTTACGCGGGACAGGGGGCTATGGCTACACCTTC. The V gene is TRBV27, the J gene TRBJ1-2; 11 nucleotides align to TRBD1. The CDR3 has 15 amino acids. The germline V gene encodes CDR1 MNHEY and CDR2 SMNVEV (reference sequence). Trimming at V came to 2 bases and at J to 4 bases, leaving 3 bases not matched to a gene.

The rearrangement links TRBV14 to TRBJ2-1, with 10 bases lining up with TRBD2. The germline V gene encodes CDR1 SGHDN and CDR2 FVKESK. Losses at the gene ends were 5 bases for V and 9 bases for J; bases not matched to a gene: 7. CDR3 length: 14 residues. The CDR3: CASSLSGGAAEQFF. The CDR3 nucleotides are TGTGCCAGCAGCTTAAGCGGGGGGGCAGCTGAGCAGTTCTTC.

A few counts support this clone. The chain couples TRBV7-2 to TRBJ2-6; no firm D call. V was clipped by 4 bases and J by 0 bases, with 7 bases between them. CDR3 length: 15 residues. The germline gives CDR1 SGHTA, CDR2 FQGNSA. As DNA, the CDR3 is TGTGCCAGCAGCTCACAATACTCTGGGGCCAACGTCCTGACTTTC. Translating it yields CASSSQYSGANVLTF.

J is TRBJ2-5 and V is TRBV9, with 9 bases fitting TRBD1. The V segment lost 0 bases and the J segment 4 bases; nucleotides outside the gene matches: 4. This CDR3 contains 15 residues. Germline CDR1 reads SGDLS; CDR2 reads YYNGEE. CDR3 nucleotide sequence: TGTGCCAGCAGCGTAGTGACAGGGGGAAGAGAGACCCAGTACTTC. This sequence encodes CASSVVTGGRETQYF.

This clone counts as medium-sized. The genes are TRBV7-9 and TRBJ2-1; 14 nucleotides align to TRBD2. Per the germline V gene, CDR1 is SEHNR and CDR2 is FQNEAQ (reference sequence). The CDR3 runs to 14 residues. Trimming took 6 bases from V and 8 from J; bases not matched to a gene: 3. The chain's CDR3 is CASRTSGGAHEQFF. The CDR3 coding sequence is TGTGCCAGCAGGACTAGCGGGGGGGCCCATGAGCAGTTCTTC.

V and J are TRBV5-5 and TRBJ2-7; D is possibly TRBD2 (6 bases). CDR1 and CDR2 from the germline V gene are SGHKS and YYEKEE (reference sequence). The CDR3 spans 14 residues. Trimming left V 1 base short and J 5 bases short, with 13 bases between. For the CDR3, the DNA is TGTGCCAGCAGCTTGATATCGCGGGGCGACGAGCAGTACTTC. It yields the protein CASSLISRGDEQYF.

This sequence joins TRBV5-1 and TRBJ2-5, with D perhaps matching TRBD2 (5 bases). The CDR3 consists of 14 residues. Germline values: CDR1 SGHRS, CDR2 YFSETQ. V lost 0 bases and J lost 2, with 8 bases in between. The CDR3 protein is CASSLVTKQETQYF. The DNA of the CDR3 is TGCGCCAGCAGCTTGGTGACTAAACAAGAGACCCAGTACTTC. The entire variable domain, with the rest obtained from reference TRBV5-1 and TRBJ2-5, is as follows: KAGVTQTPRYLIKTRGQQVTLSCSPISGHRSVSWYQQTPGQGLQFLFEYFSETQRNKGNFPGRFSGRQFSNSRSEMNVSTLELGDSALYLCASSLVTKQETQYFGPGTRLLVL.

The CDR3 coding sequence is TGTGCCACCCGGGGGGACACCAAACTCTACGAGCAGTACTTC. Translation gives CATRGDTKLYEQYF. V is TRBV6-1 and J is TRBJ2-7; D is possibly TRBD2 (7 bases). Germline V lookup: CDR1 MNHNS, CDR2 SASEGT. Trimming shortened V by 10 bases and J by 3 bases, and 19 bases separated the two germline ends. The CDR3 loop spans 14 amino acids.

The chain is built from TRBV6-1 and TRBJ2-5, with 7 bases lining up with TRBD1. The CDR3 covers 14 residues. The trim removed 2 bases at V and 11 bases at J, leaving 11 bases unmatched. Looked up from germline, CDR1 is MNHNS and CDR2 is SASEGT. The CDR3 loop reads CASSEWEQGKGQYF. The CDR3 DNA sequence: TGTGCCAGCAGTGAATGGGAACAGGGGAAGGGGCAGTACTTC.

The chain carries TRBV5-4 and TRBJ1-1, with D possibly TRBD1 on 6 matching bases. Germline V lookup: CDR1 SGHNT, CDR2 YYREEE (reference sequence). There are 12 residues in the CDR3. V dropped 4 bases and J dropped 7 bases, with 11 bases sitting between them. In DNA form, the CDR3 reads TGTGCCAGCAGCAGGGACATTGATGAAGCTTTCTTT. Translating it yields CASSRDIDEAFF.

Written as DNA, the CDR3 is TGTGCCAGCAGTTATTGGACAGGGGATGGGGAAAAACTGTTTTTT. Translated: CASSYWTGDGEKLFF. The rearrangement links TRBV6-6 to TRBJ1-4; 9 positions agree with TRBD1. Germline trimming cut 3 bases from V and 8 bases from J; bases unmatched to any gene: 7. The germline V gene encodes CDR1 MNHNY and CDR2 SVGAGI (reference sequence). The CDR3 is 15 amino acids.

The chain links TRBV2 to TRBJ1-2, with 9 bases that match TRBD1. The CDR3 consists of 14 residues. Germline V gene sequence: CDR1 SNHLY, CDR2 FYNNEI. V lost 6 bases to trimming and J lost 6 bases; unmatched junction nucleotides: 8. The CDR3 region is CASREPGQGNGYTF. Written as DNA, the CDR3 is TGTGCCAGCAGAGAGCCGGGACAGGGTAATGGCTACACCTTC.

This CDR3 reads CASSKRTSTSTDTQYF. CDR3 sequence (DNA): TGTGCCAGCAGCAAGAGGACTAGCACAAGCACAGATACGCAGTATTTT. This chain uses TRBV9 with TRBJ2-3; TRBD2 matches 8 bases. J lost 0 bases, V lost 4 bases, and 7 bases had no gene match. Germline CDR1 SGDLS, CDR2 YYNGEE. CDR3 length: 16 residues.

Written as DNA, the CDR3 is TGTGCCAGCAGTGCTACTAGCACCCGAGAGACCCAGTACTTC. Its protein is CASSATSTRETQYF. V gene TRBV27 combines with J gene TRBJ2-5; maybe TRBD2 (6 bases). Germline lookup yields CDR1 MNHEY and CDR2 SMNVEV (reference sequence). The CDR3 length is 14 residues. Trimming took off 5 bases at V and 4 bases at J, with 14 bases between the two ends.

The chain couples TRBV2 to TRBJ2-7; no clear D gene. The CDR3 consists of 12 residues. Germline V gene data show CDR1 as SNHLY and CDR2 as FYNNEI. V was pared by 3 bases and J by 0 bases, with 3 bases between. CDR3 in DNA: TGTGCCAGCAGTGATCGCTCCTACGAGCAGTACTTC. It codes for CASSDRSYEQYF.

This sequence joins TRBV4-3 and TRBJ2-3; 10 bases align to TRBD1. Germline V gene lookup returns CDR1 LGHNA and CDR2 YSLEER. The CDR3 totals 15 residues. The V gene end was trimmed by 4 bases and the J gene end by 5 bases; junction bases not matched to a gene: 6. CDR3 in DNA: TGCGCCAGCAGCCCGACAGGGGGCTCGGTAGATACGCAGTATTTT. Protein: CASSPTGGSVDTQYF.

The chain couples TRBV21-1 to TRBJ1-1. TRBV21-1 is reported as a pseudogene. The CDR3 sequence is 14 residues long. The CDR3 region is CASSPRTGDTEAFF. The CDR3 DNA sequence: TGTGCCAGCAGCCCAAGGACCGGGGACACTGAAGCTTTCTTT.

CDR3 region: CASSYGEETGELFF. In DNA, the CDR3 is TGCGCCAGCAGTTACGGGGAGGAGACCGGGGAGCTGTTTTTT. The chain employs TRBV10-2 and TRBJ2-2, with D possibly matching TRBD2 (6 bases). The CDR3 is 14 amino acids. Germline V gene data show CDR1 as WSHSY and CDR2 as SAAADI. V was shortened by 5 bases and J by 5 bases, with 12 bases between the two germline ends.

The rearrangement uses TRBV23-1 and TRBJ1-1; tentatively, D is TRBD1 (6 bases). TRBV23-1 is an open reading frame, and its role is uncertain. Deletions cut 0 bases from V and 1 base from J, with 9 bases between. There are 15 residues in the CDR3. The CDR3 region has the DNA TGCGCCAGCAGTCAATCAAAACAGGGGAACACTGAAGCTTTCTTT. This codes for CASSQSKQGNTEAFF.

The CDR3 DNA follows: TGCGCCAGCAGCCCTGACAGACACCTCTATGGCTACACCTTC. This encodes CASSPDRHLYGYTF. The V gene is TRBV5-1, the J gene TRBJ1-2, with D possibly being TRBD1 (5 bases). Germline V gene data show CDR1 as SGHRS and CDR2 as YFSETQ. The V end lost 4 bases, the J end lost 4 bases, and 14 bases lay between the germline ends. CDR3 length: 14 residues.

This clone has a handful of counts. V is TRBV6-5 and J is TRBJ1-1; a possible D gene is TRBD1 (5 bases). With 6 bases removed from V and 1 base from J, the gap between germline ends came to 12 bases. From germline, CDR1 is MNHEY and CDR2 SVGAGI. CDR3 length: 14 residues. The CDR3 protein is CASSPWQGNTEAFF. The CDR3 nucleotides are TGTGCCAGCAGCCCCTGGCAGGGGAACACTGAAGCTTTCTTT.

The genes are TRBV4-2 and TRBJ2-1; D call uncertain. Trimming removed 4 bases from V and 5 bases from J, with 9 bases in between. The CDR3 loop spans 13 amino acids. Looked up from germline, CDR1 is LGHNA and CDR2 is YNFKEQ. The CDR3 sequence is CASSLHSNNEQFF. CDR3 nucleotides: TGTGCCAGCAGCCTTCACAGTAACAATGAGCAGTTCTTC.

The chain carries TRBV7-9 and TRBJ2-7, with 9 positions matching TRBD1. The V segment lost 5 bases and the J segment 3 bases; nucleotides outside the gene matches: 11. This CDR3 comprises 16 residues. Germline assignment: CDR1 SEHNR and CDR2 FQNEAQ (reference sequence). The CDR3 is CASSPSTGGDLYEQYF. DNA of the CDR3: TGTGCCAGCAGCCCATCGACAGGGGGGGATCTCTACGAGCAGTACTTC.

The chain couples TRBV7-8 to TRBJ1-4; 10 bases map to TRBD1. Germline V lookup: CDR1 SGHVS, CDR2 FQNEAQ. This CDR3 contains 16 residues. Trimming took 1 base from V and 6 from J; bases not matched to a gene: 5. CDR3 in DNA: TGTGCCAGCAGCTTAGAGAGGACAGGGGGACATGAAAAACTGTTTTTT. It codes for CASSLERTGGHEKLFF.

This clone was observed a single time. The V call is TRBV9, the J call TRBJ1-4; D possibly corresponds to TRBD1 (5 bases). V was pared by 0 bases and J by 3 bases, with 12 bases between. The CDR3 extends over 16 amino acids. Per germline, CDR1 SGDLS and CDR2 YYNGEE. This CDR3 reads CASSVEDGGANEKLFF. In DNA form, the CDR3 reads TGTGCCAGCAGCGTAGAAGACGGGGGTGCTAATGAAAAACTGTTTTTT.